The source of this TCR beta chain is a study of T cells after yellow fever vaccination. In TCRdb, the 5' RACE reads were re-called with MiXCR into one record per CDR3 protein. Seen here are some 350,000 distinct CDR3 sequences, 3% to 4.5% observed once, and the top ten hold 20% to 25%. Whole-study findings and limits: Detected again after the booster were most primary-vaccination clones, at 95% to 98% CD4 and 88% CD8.

Comment on this clonotype: As yet, its antigen is unknown.

Sequenced here: PBMCs, sampled 5 days after the yellow fever booster vaccination. The receptor comes from a man younger than 35 who received the YFV17D yellow fever vaccine.

The CDR3 loop is CASSLGTSGGYQETQYF. CDR3 DNA: TGCGCCAGCAGCTTGGGGACTAGCGGGGGGTACCAAGAGACCCAGTACTTC. The chain combines TRBV5-1 with TRBJ2-5; TRBD2 matches at 14 bases. Germline CDR1 reads SGHRS; CDR2 reads YFSETQ. This CDR3 is built from 17 residues. The V and J ends lost 0 bases and 0 bases, in that order; junction bases with no gene match: 1.